What follows are 29 T cell receptor beta chains derived from one specimen sequenced in a study of blood T cell repertoires in COVID-19. Generated by immunoSEQ multiplex PCR, the TCRdb table keeps only in-frame clones and is missing some. This sample has just over 250,000 clones; over 70% occur once, and the top ten carry 10%. Specimen: peripheral blood. The receptors here all came from a woman between 65 and 79 years old with COVID-19, enrolled during active disease.

The CDR3 sequence: CASSQDIINTEAFF. Written as DNA, the CDR3 is TGTGCCAGCAGCCAGGACATAATTAACACTGAAGCTTTCTTT. V usage is TRBV3-1 (or the pseudogene TRBV3-2) and J usage is TRBJ1-1, with D possibly matching TRBD1 (5 bases). V was shortened by 3 bases and J by 2 bases, with 10 bases between the two germline ends. This CDR3 has 14 residues. CDR1 is LGHDT, CDR2 YNNKEL, per germline (reference sequence).

V and J are TRBV11-2 and TRBJ2-7; 13 bases align to TRBD2. The CDR3 is made up of 15 amino acids. Germline CDR1 reads SGHAT; CDR2 reads FQNNGV. V trimming: 5 bases; J trimming: 2 bases; junction bases outside the gene matches: 3. CDR3 protein: CASSPGLAGPYEQYF. The CDR3 DNA reads as TGTGCCAGCAGCCCGGGACTAGCGGGGCCCTACGAGCAGTACTTC.

The chain links TRBV28 to TRBJ2-5; a weak D match, TRBD1 (6 bases). Trimming left V 4 bases short and J 7 bases short, with 19 bases between. Germline V gives CDR1 MDHEN, CDR2 SYDVKM. The length of the CDR3 is 15 residues. CDR3 DNA: TGTGCCAGCAGTTCATTCGGGACAAAAAAAAGGACCCAGTACTTC. Its translation: CASSSFGTKKRTQYF.

The chain uses TRBV30 and TRBJ2-3; no clear D gene. Germline values: CDR1 GTSNPN, CDR2 SVGIG (reference sequence). This CDR3 comprises 12 residues. Trimming stripped 2 bases from V and 2 bases from J, with 5 bases between. The CDR3 loop reads CAWSLVTDTQYF. For the CDR3, the DNA is TGTGCCTGGAGTTTAGTCACAGATACGCAGTATTTT.

The V gene is TRBV6-6, the J gene TRBJ2-7, with TRBD2 identical over 9 bases. The trim removed 7 bases at V and 3 bases at J, leaving 10 bases unmatched. The germline V gene has CDR1 MNHNY and CDR2 SVGAGI (reference sequence). The CDR3 runs 15 residues. Here the CDR3 DNA reads TGTGCCAGCATTTCAAGGACTAGCGAGGGCTACGAGCAGTACTTC. This encodes CASISRTSEGYEQYF.

V gene TRBV6-5 combines with J gene TRBJ2-7; perhaps TRBD2 as D (5 bases). Trimming left V 10 bases short and J 3 bases short, with 13 bases between. This CDR3 comprises 12 residues. Germline loops: CDR1 MNHEY, CDR2 SVGAGI. The CDR3 DNA is TGTGCCACCGAGGGCCGGGTCTACGAGCAGTACTTC. This codes for CATEGRVYEQYF.

This clone was recorded only once. The chain recombines TRBV5-1 with TRBJ2-7, with 11 nucleotides matching TRBD2. Germline CDR1 is SGHRS and CDR2 is YFSETQ. This CDR3 comprises 15 residues. Trimming cost V 4 bases and J 3 bases; bases outside gene matches: 6. The CDR3 bases are TGCGCCAGCAGCCCCCCGACTAGCGGGATCTACGAGCAGTACTTC. Translated, it gives CASSPPTSGIYEQYF.

This clone has more than one count but fewer than ten. CDR3 in amino acids: CASSIRQGIGEKLFF. DNA for the CDR3: TGTGCCAGTAGTATTCGACAGGGTATTGGGGAAAAACTGTTTTTT. The chain has TRBV19 and TRBJ1-4; 7 bases agree with TRBD1. Germline V gene sequence: CDR1 LNHDA, CDR2 SQIVND (reference sequence). V shed 3 bases and J 8 bases; nucleotides not matched to a gene: 9. This CDR3 has 15 residues.

V and J are TRBV30 and TRBJ2-7; D possibly corresponds to TRBD1 (6 bases). V shed 4 bases and J shed 3 bases, with 16 bases lying between them. The CDR3 consists of 14 residues. Per the germline V gene, CDR1 is GTSNPN and CDR2 is SVGIG (reference sequence). The CDR3 bases are TGTGCCTGGACAGGGGCCGTCTATAACTACGAGCAGTACTTC. It is translated as CAWTGAVYNYEQYF.

This chain joins TRBV19 and TRBJ1-1, with TRBD1 matching over 9 bases. This CDR3 is 16 amino acids long. CDR1 and CDR2 (germline): LNHDA, SQIVND (reference sequence). J lost 4 bases, V lost 1 base, and 7 bases had no gene match. The CDR3 nucleotides are TGTGCCAGTAGTATAGTGACAGGGGGAGTTGGCACTGAAGCTTTCTTT. Its protein product is CASSIVTGGVGTEAFF.

The V and J genes are TRBV29-1 and TRBJ2-3; no reliable D call. The CDR3 spans 12 residues. V was cut by 4 bases and J by 5 bases, with 10 bases left in between. CDR1 and CDR2 from the germline V gene are SQVTM and ANQGSEA. DNA for the CDR3: TGCAGCGTTGTCGTCCCGGGAGATACGCAGTATTTT. Translation gives CSVVVPGDTQYF.

The V call is TRBV11-3, the J call TRBJ2-7; D remains ambiguous. The V end was cut by 0 bases, the J end by 7 bases, with 4 bases between. Germline assignment: CDR1 SGHNT and CDR2 YENEEA. CDR3 length: 11 residues. Here the CDR3 DNA reads TGTGCCAGCAGCTTAGATCAAGAGCAGTACTTC. Its translation: CASSLDQEQYF.

The chain couples TRBV10-3 to TRBJ1-1; 10 nucleotides agree with TRBD1. The CDR3 contains 15 residues. In germline, CDR1 is ENHRY, CDR2 SYGVKD. V lost 6 bases to trimming and J lost 4 bases; unmatched junction nucleotides: 8. DNA for the CDR3: TGTGCCATCAGGTCACCGGGACAGGGGCGCACTGAAGCTTTCTTT. This gives the protein CAIRSPGQGRTEAFF.

The chain is built from TRBV12-3 or TRBV12-4 and TRBJ1-6; unclear D gene. The CDR3 runs to 12 residues. The ends were cut back, 6 bases at V and 8 bases at J, with 8 bases in the middle. The CDR3 bases are TGTGCCAGCAGGTTTTCAGATTCACCCCTCCACTTT. Its protein product is CASRFSDSPLHF.

Only one count was recorded for this clone. V usage is TRBV4-1 and J usage is TRBJ2-7; D remains ambiguous. This CDR3 region has 14 residues. Germline V gene sequence: CDR1 MGHRA, CDR2 YSYEKL. Trimming removed 0 bases from V and 0 bases from J, with 6 bases in between. The CDR3 DNA reads as TGCGCCAGCAGCCAAGACGGCGGCTCCTACGAGCAGTACTTC. Residues: CASSQDGGSYEQYF.

This sequence joins TRBV7-9 and TRBJ1-2, with D hard to call. Trimming stripped 5 bases from V and 3 bases from J, with 10 bases between. The germline CDR1 and CDR2 sequences are SEHNR and FQNEAQ (reference sequence). CDR3 length equals 13 residues. CDR3 DNA sequence: TGTGCCAGCAGCCCGGGTGGAGACTATGGCTACACCTTC. Its protein is CASSPGGDYGYTF.

The V call is TRBV4-1, the J call TRBJ1-3; a weak D match, TRBD1 (5 bases). The germline V gene has CDR1 MGHRA and CDR2 YSYEKL. V was shortened by 1 base and J by 7 bases, with 8 bases between the two germline ends. The CDR3 length is 13 residues. CDR3 bases: TGCGCCAGCAGCCAAGTCGGGGGGAACACCATATATTTT. This gives the protein CASSQVGGNTIYF.

As regards this clone: Other nucleotide sequences from this sample produce the same CDR3. V gene TRBV18 combines with J gene TRBJ1-5; D is uncertain. Trimming took off 3 bases at V and 5 bases at J, with 8 bases between the two ends. CDR1 KGHSH and CDR2 LQKENI come from the germline V gene. The CDR3 spans 13 residues. This CDR3 reads CASSPGSDQPQHF. Written as DNA, the CDR3 is TGTGCCAGCTCACCTGGGAGCGATCAGCCCCAGCATTTT.

The gene calls are TRBV28 and TRBJ1-6; D is possibly TRBD1 (6 bases). Looked up from germline, CDR1 is MDHEN and CDR2 is SYDVKM. The CDR3 totals 15 residues. V was shortened by 2 bases and J by 9 bases, with 14 bases between the two germline ends. The CDR3 reads CASSLASGHPSPLHF. The CDR3 DNA follows: TGTGCCAGCAGTTTAGCATCGGGACACCCTTCACCCCTCCACTTT.

Concerning this clone itself: At one of its ends the junction is not consistent with the germline gene, which may arise from a read error. The chain has TRBV7-7 and TRBJ2-5; perhaps TRBD2 as D (7 bases). CDR3 length: 14 residues. The germline gives CDR1 SSHAT, CDR2 FNYEAQ (reference sequence). The CDR3 reads CASSLGGGGETQYF. In nucleotides, the CDR3 is TGTGCTAGCAGCTTAGGGGGAGGGGGAGAGACCCAGTACTTC.

The V and J genes are TRBV11-3 and TRBJ1-1; 8 positions match TRBD1. Trimming at V came to 5 bases and at J to 1 base, leaving 3 bases not matched to a gene. The V gene's germline CDR1 is SGHNT and CDR2 YENEEA. The CDR3 runs to 14 residues. The CDR3 DNA reads as TGTGCCAGCAGCCGAGGGACAGGGAACACTGAAGCTTTCTTT. Translating gives CASSRGTGNTEAFF.

This clone was counted only a few times. At the DNA level, this CDR3 is encoded by other sequences in the same sample as well. CDR3 in DNA: TGCGCCAGCAGCTTCTCAGGTTATAATTCACCCCTCCACTTT. This gives the protein CASSFSGYNSPLHF. The chain combines TRBV5-1 with TRBJ1-6; D uncertain. Germline V gene lookup returns CDR1 SGHRS and CDR2 YFSETQ. Between the trimmed V and J ends, which lost 2 bases and 4 bases, there was a span of 7 bases. This CDR3 is built from 14 residues.

Details on this clone: Compared with germline, one end of the junction differs, possibly owing to a read error. V is TRBV3-1 (or the pseudogene TRBV3-2) and J is TRBJ2-7; TRBD2 might be the D (5 bases). This CDR3 has 12 residues. The germline CDR1 and CDR2 sequences are LGHDT and YNNKEL (reference sequence). The CDR3 reads CASSHPGYEQYF. The CDR3, as DNA: TGTGCCAGTAGCCACCCGGGATACGAGCAGTACTTC.

The gene calls are TRBV29-1 and TRBJ2-3, with D maybe TRBD1 (5 bases). The CDR3 has 13 amino acids. The germline CDR1 and CDR2 sequences are SQVTM and ANQGSEA. V was cut by 5 bases and J by 3 bases, with 12 bases left in between. The CDR3 reads CSVLRQPTDTQYF. In DNA form, the CDR3 reads TGCAGCGTTCTCCGACAGCCAACAGATACGCAGTATTTT.

This clone was seen a few times. The gene calls are TRBV7-8 and TRBJ2-7; TRBD2 matches at 14 bases. The germline gives CDR1 SGHVS, CDR2 FQNEAQ. Germline trimming cut 4 bases from V and 2 bases from J; bases unmatched to any gene: 10. This CDR3 is built from 18 residues. The CDR3 DNA reads as TGTGCCAGCAGCTCTCCGGGACTAGCGGGAGTCCTCGCCTACGAGCAGTACTTC. This sequence encodes CASSSPGLAGVLAYEQYF.

The table lists this clone with a few counts. The chain's CDR3 is CASSTDRVGTEAFF. CDR3 bases: TGTGCCAGTAGCACGGACAGGGTGGGCACTGAAGCTTTCTTT. The gene calls are TRBV19 and TRBJ1-1, with 8 nucleotides matching TRBD1. The junction had 7 bases not matched to a gene; V was cut back by 6 bases and J by 4 bases. CDR1 and CDR2 (germline): LNHDA, SQIVND (reference sequence). The CDR3 is 14 amino acids.

This chain joins TRBV29-1 and TRBJ1-1; 7 bases fit TRBD1. Trimming cost V 6 bases and J 4 bases; bases outside gene matches: 11. Germline-derived CDR1 and CDR2 are SQVTM and ANQGSEA. The CDR3 contains 14 residues. CDR3: CSVNRGPLSTEAFF. The DNA of the CDR3 is TGCAGCGTAAACAGGGGTCCGCTATCCACTGAAGCTTTCTTT.

This chain uses TRBV11-3 with TRBJ2-1; 11 bases agree with TRBD1. V lost 5 bases, J lost 4 bases, and 10 bases stayed unmatched. This CDR3 spans 17 amino acids. Germline V gene sequence: CDR1 SGHNT, CDR2 YENEEA. DNA of the CDR3: TGTGCCAGCAGCACCCGGACAGGGGGCCCGGATTACAATGAGCAGTTCTTC. Its protein is CASSTRTGGPDYNEQFF.

In its sample, this clone was seen a few times. The V gene is TRBV2, the J gene TRBJ1-1, with 8 nucleotides matching TRBD1. V trimming: 3 bases; J trimming: 8 bases; junction bases outside the gene matches: 5. The germline CDR1 and CDR2 sequences are SNHLY and FYNNEI. The CDR3 is 13 residues long. CDR3 DNA sequence: TGTGCCAGCAGTGACGAAGCAGGGGGCGAAGCTTTCTTT. As protein: CASSDEAGGEAFF.